The next 8 T cell receptor beta chains were all read from a single sample in a study of CD8+ T cells in alopecia areata. Specified treatment: oral pan-JAK inhibitor, 5-10 mg twice daily. Extracted from the samples, RNA was reverse transcribed into cDNA to serve as the sequencing template. The table came from immunoSEQ multiplex PCR; TCRdb's copy has only in-frame clones and leaves some out. This sample carries about 190,000 clones, 45% to 75% of them seen once, and the ten largest clones take approximately 0.7%. Sequencing used CD4+ T cells sorted from blood, obtained at week 4, from a patient treated with tofacitinib. Receptors originate from a human donor with alopecia areata.

CDR3 loop: CASSVRPYNEQFF. In nucleotides, the CDR3 is TGTGCCAGCAGTGTCCGACCCTACAATGAGCAGTTCTTC. The chain combines TRBV2 with TRBJ2-1; D is ambiguous. Trimming shortened V by 4 bases and J by 2 bases, and 6 bases separated the two germline ends. The germline V gene encodes CDR1 SNHLY and CDR2 FYNNEI. The CDR3 loop spans 13 amino acids.

The rearrangement links TRBV11-2 to TRBJ2-7, with 13 bases matching TRBD2. With 3 bases clipped from V and 6 bases from J, the junction kept 5 bases outside the gene matches. The CDR3 is made up of 15 amino acids. Germline assignment: CDR1 SGHAT and CDR2 FQNNGV. CDR3: CASSFPGLAGVEQYF. For the CDR3, the DNA is TGTGCCAGCAGCTTCCCCGGACTAGCGGGAGTCGAGCAGTACTTC.

The table lists this clone with a count of one. The gene calls are TRBV7-2 and TRBJ1-1, with D maybe TRBD1 (6 bases). Trimming stripped 3 bases from V and 0 bases from J, with 14 bases between. Germline V gene lookup returns CDR1 SGHTA and CDR2 FQGNSA. CDR3 length: 16 residues. The CDR3 coding sequence is TGTGCCAGCAGCTTCCTGCGGGGGGCTTTGAACACTGAAGCTTTCTTT. Its protein is CASSFLRGALNTEAFF.

The V and J genes are TRBV9 and TRBJ2-7; 7 positions match TRBD2. This CDR3 spans 16 amino acids. The V segment lost 0 bases and the J segment 0 bases; nucleotides outside the gene matches: 6. Germline CDR1 and CDR2: SGDLS and YYNGEE. The CDR3 protein is CASSVGGGIDSYEQYF. CDR3 coding DNA: TGTGCCAGCAGCGTAGGGGGAGGGATAGACTCCTACGAGCAGTACTTC.

The sample holds a few counts of this clone. The chain links TRBV30 to TRBJ2-1, with D perhaps given as TRBD1 or TRBD2 (5 bases each). Looked up from germline, CDR1 is GTSNPN and CDR2 is SVGIG (reference sequence). The CDR3 has 11 amino acids. V was pared by 5 bases and J by 12 bases, with 14 bases between. CDR3 residues: CAWGDPGRQFF. For the CDR3, the DNA is TGTGCCTGGGGGGACCCGGGAAGGCAGTTCTTC.

V is TRBV30 and J is TRBJ2-7; perhaps TRBD1 as D (6 bases). The V gene's germline CDR1 is GTSNPN and CDR2 SVGIG (reference sequence). Trimming took off 2 bases at V and 5 bases at J, with 13 bases between the two ends. The CDR3 sequence is 13 residues long. For the CDR3, the DNA is TGTGCCTGGAGTAAACAGGGTTTCGACGAGCAGTACTTC. This gives the protein CAWSKQGFDEQYF.

This clone was recorded a few times. The chain combines TRBV29-1 with TRBJ1-4; D uncertain. In germline, CDR1 is SQVTM, CDR2 ANQGSEA. This CDR3 has 10 amino acids. V was pared by 6 bases and J by 16 bases, with 15 bases between. As DNA, the CDR3 is TGCAGCGTGAGCACCGGAGTTCAGTTTTTT. Its protein product is CSVSTGVQFF.

Only one count was recorded for this clone. The V gene is TRBV9, the J gene TRBJ2-2; possible D gene TRBD1, 6 bases. Germline values: CDR1 SGDLS, CDR2 YYNGEE. Trimming stripped 2 bases from V and 5 bases from J, with 10 bases between. The CDR3 has 14 amino acids. The CDR3 reads CASSVTTGTGELFF. Written as DNA, the CDR3 is TGTGCCAGCAGCGTCACTACAGGGACCGGGGAGCTGTTTTTT.